The next 25 T cell receptor beta chains were all read from a single sample in a study of T cells in localized non-small cell lung cancer. Some clones are missing from TCRdb's copy, which holds only in-frame ones; the method was immunoSEQ multiplex PCR. The sample shows over a thousand clones, about 31% of them seen only once. Sequencing used lung tumor tissue, obtained before any cancer treatment. The receptors derive from an older male donor with stage I squamous cell lung carcinoma.

By proportion, this clone is medium-sized (0.01 to 0.1%). The DNA of the CDR3 is TGTGCCAGCAGTCCGACAGGGGGCCGGAACTATGGCTACACCTTC. Residues: CASSPTGGRNYGYTF. This chain uses TRBV11-3 with TRBJ1-2; 10 nucleotides agree with TRBD1. This CDR3 comprises 15 residues. Trimming removed 6 bases from V and 2 bases from J; junction bases left unmatched: 6. The germline CDR1 and CDR2 sequences are SGHNT and YENEEA.

The V and J genes are TRBV5-1 and TRBJ1-2; 8 bases are a match to TRBD1. CDR3 size: 14 residues. Germline trimming cut 6 bases from V and 7 bases from J; bases unmatched to any gene: 11. Looked up from germline, CDR1 is SGHRS and CDR2 is YFSETQ. The CDR3 here is CASKRDRGLSGYTF. The DNA for the CDR3 is TGCGCCAGCAAGCGCGACAGGGGACTCTCTGGCTACACCTTC.

The genes are TRBV19 and TRBJ2-2, with 13 bases fitting TRBD2. J gave up 0 bases and V 6 bases, and 7 bases lay outside the gene matches. This CDR3 spans 18 amino acids. CDR1 and CDR2 from the germline V gene are LNHDA and SQIVND (reference sequence). The CDR3 coding sequence is TGTGCCAGTAGGAGGGGACTAGCGGGGACCCCGAACACCGGGGAGCTGTTTTTT. Translated: CASRRGLAGTPNTGELFF.

CDR3 sequence (DNA): TGTGCCACCAGCAGAGATCTAAGGGGAGGCACTGAAGCTTTCTTT. Protein: CATSRDLRGGTEAFF. The rearrangement joins TRBV15 to TRBJ1-1, with D possibly TRBD1 on 5 matching bases. CDR3 size: 15 residues. Deletions cut 0 bases from V and 4 bases from J, with 12 bases between. The germline V gene has CDR1 LNHNV and CDR2 YYDKDF (reference sequence).

The chain recombines TRBV19 with TRBJ1-3, with unresolved D. The CDR3 contains 16 residues. CDR1 LNHDA and CDR2 SQIVND come from the germline V gene (reference sequence). Deletions cut 3 bases from V and 0 bases from J, with 12 bases between. CDR3 residues: CASSMGGGSSGNTIYF. The CDR3 nucleotides are TGTGCCAGTAGTATGGGCGGCGGGAGCTCTGGAAACACCATATATTTT.

This clone was seen a few times. The chain combines TRBV11-3 with TRBJ2-5; TRBD2 is a possible D gene (6 bases). Germline V lookup: CDR1 SGHNT, CDR2 YENEEA. V was clipped by 4 bases and J by 4 bases, with 16 bases between them. This CDR3 is built from 15 residues. The CDR3 DNA is TGTGCCAGCAGCTCCGTGGGCGGGACTGGAGAGACCCAGTACTTC. Protein sequence: CASSSVGGTGETQYF.

In its sample, this clone was seen a few times. The V call is TRBV6-8, the J call TRBJ2-3; D ambiguous. The CDR3 has 13 amino acids. Germline loops: CDR1 MNHGY, CDR2 SAAAGT. The V end was cut by 6 bases, the J end by 6 bases, with 13 bases between. The CDR3 protein is CASSWTAQDTQYF. The CDR3 DNA reads as TGTGCCAGCAGCTGGACCGCACAGGATACGCAGTATTTT.

This clone was observed a few times. The CDR3 sequence is CASSLDRQFYEQYF. The CDR3 nucleotides read TGCGCCAGCAGCCTAGACAGGCAGTTCTACGAGCAGTACTTC. The V gene is TRBV5-1, the J gene TRBJ2-7; possible D gene TRBD1, 6 bases. The germline V and J ends were trimmed by 4 bases and 3 bases, with 14 bases remaining between them. Per the germline V gene, CDR1 is SGHRS and CDR2 is YFSETQ. The CDR3 totals 14 residues.

This clone has a handful of counts. The rearrangement links TRBV6-8 to TRBJ2-2, with 12 bases that match TRBD1. This CDR3 comprises 16 residues. The germline V gene encodes CDR1 MNHGY and CDR2 SAAAGT. V was pared by 4 bases and J by 8 bases, with 8 bases of the junction left unmatched. The CDR3 loop is CASSWDRGPPPGELFF. The CDR3 coding sequence is TGTGCCAGCAGTTGGGACAGGGGGCCCCCTCCAGGGGAGCTGTTTTTT.

This clone was detected only a few times. The chain employs TRBV11-3 and TRBJ1-4, with TRBD1 identical over 7 bases. CDR1 is SGHNT and CDR2 is YENEEA in the germline V gene. This CDR3 is built from 15 residues. The V and J ends lost 5 bases and 0 bases, in that order; junction bases with no gene match: 3. CDR3 region: CASSDGTATNEKLFF. In DNA form, the CDR3 reads TGTGCCAGCAGCGACGGGACAGCAACTAATGAAAAACTGTTTTTT.

The chain is built from TRBV11-3 and TRBJ2-1, with D possibly being TRBD2 (5 bases). The CDR3 totals 16 residues. Deletions cut 3 bases from V and 3 bases from J, with 15 bases between. Germline CDR1 is SGHNT and CDR2 is YENEEA. CDR3 residues: CASSLGAASLYNEQFF. CDR3 sequence (DNA): TGTGCCAGCAGCTTGGGAGCGGCCTCCCTCTACAATGAGCAGTTCTTC.

The chain uses TRBV6-8 and TRBJ2-7; 10 nucleotides line up with TRBD1. This CDR3 contains 15 residues. V lost 6 bases and J lost 3; bases outside the gene matches: 8. Germline CDR1 and CDR2: MNHGY and SAAAGT. CDR3 residues: CASSRTGQGNYEQYF. DNA for the CDR3: TGTGCCAGCAGCCGCACGGGACAGGGGAACTACGAGCAGTACTTC.

Only a few counts were recorded for this clone. This sequence joins TRBV9 and TRBJ1-3; 8 bases are shared with TRBD1. Germline CDR1 reads SGDLS; CDR2 reads YYNGEE. CDR3 length: 12 residues. V lost 10 bases to trimming and J lost 4 bases; unmatched junction nucleotides: 4. The DNA for the CDR3 is TGTGCCGTAGGGACAGGCGGAAACACCATATATTTT. This translates into CAVGTGGNTIYF.

The table lists this clone with a few counts. V is TRBV6-8 and J is TRBJ2-2; 7 positions agree with TRBD2. Unmatched junction bases numbered 0, after V lost 4 bases and J lost 7 bases. There are 12 residues in the CDR3. Germline-derived CDR1 and CDR2 are MNHGY and SAAAGT. CDR3 sequence: CASSWGGGELFF. The CDR3 DNA sequence: TGTGCCAGCAGTTGGGGGGGCGGGGAGCTGTTTTTT.

The V gene is TRBV19, the J gene TRBJ2-2; D gene ambiguous. Deletions cut 5 bases from V and 7 bases from J, with 17 bases between. The CDR3 is 15 amino acids. Germline CDR1 is LNHDA and CDR2 is SQIVND (reference sequence). CDR3 DNA: TGTGCCAGTAGTCCGATTACCCGTCTCGGCGGGGAGCTGTTTTTT. Protein sequence: CASSPITRLGGELFF.

This clone was seen a handful of times. The chain employs TRBV7-2 and TRBJ1-4; D is perhaps TRBD1 (6 bases). Germline V gene sequence: CDR1 SGHTA, CDR2 FQGNSA. CDR3 length: 14 residues. Trimming removed 4 bases at V and 7 bases at J, with 13 bases between. The CDR3 DNA reads as TGTGCCAGCAGCTCACAGGGAGGAGTTGAAAAACTGTTTTTT. Its protein is CASSSQGGVEKLFF.

The rearrangement joins TRBV11-3 to TRBJ1-1; TRBD1 matches 7 bases. Germline values: CDR1 SGHNT, CDR2 YENEEA. Unmatched junction bases numbered 5, after V lost 3 bases and J lost 4 bases. The CDR3 runs to 14 residues. The CDR3 here is CASSLGEGATEAFF. DNA for the CDR3: TGTGCCAGCAGCTTGGGGGAGGGGGCCACTGAAGCTTTCTTT.

The V and J genes are TRBV18 and TRBJ2-2; 9 nucleotides match TRBD1. CDR3 length: 17 amino acids. V was clipped by 2 bases and J by 0 bases; unmatched bases: 4. The V gene's germline CDR1 is KGHSH and CDR2 LQKENI. The CDR3 DNA follows: TGTGCCAGCTCACCATCTACAGGGGGCTCGAACACCGGGGAGCTGTTTTTT. Translated: CASSPSTGGSNTGELFF.

The chain joins TRBV6-8 to TRBJ2-1, with TRBD2 matching 8 bases. The V gene end was trimmed by 4 bases and the J gene end by 13 bases; junction bases not matched to a gene: 15. Germline CDR1 reads MNHGY; CDR2 reads SAAAGT. CDR3 size: 15 residues. As DNA, the CDR3 is TGTGCCAGCAGTTTCTCCGGGACTAGAAGTGGGACCCAGTTCTTC. Residues: CASSFSGTRSGTQFF.

The chain carries TRBV6-7 and TRBJ2-1; possibly TRBD2 for D (5 bases). TRBV6-7 is filed as an ORF, its function uncertain. Deletions cut 5 bases from V and 15 bases from J, with 14 bases between. The CDR3 loop spans 11 amino acids. In DNA form, the CDR3 reads TGTGCCAGCAGTACCCGGGAAAGGCGGTTCTTC. It codes for CASSTRERRFF.

This chain uses TRBV15 with TRBJ2-3, with 9 bases that match TRBD2. V lost 6 bases to trimming and J lost 2 bases; unmatched junction nucleotides: 6. The CDR3 runs to 15 residues. Germline CDR1 is LNHNV and CDR2 is YYDKDF (reference sequence). The CDR3 sequence: CATRIAGVITDTQYF. The DNA for the CDR3 is TGTGCCACCAGGATAGCGGGAGTTATCACAGATACGCAGTATTTT. Together with reference TRBV15 and TRBJ2-3, the CDR3 gives the full variable domain: DAMVIQNPRYQVTQFGKPVTLSCSQTLNHNVMYWYQQKSSQAPKLLFHYYDKDFNNEADTPDNFQSRRPNTSFCFLDIRSPGLGDTAMYLCATRIAGVITDTQYFGPGTRLTVL.

This clone is medium-sized by share. The DNA for the CDR3 is TGTGCCAGCATCCTGACCCGAACTGGAAACACCATATATTTT. Its translation: CASILTRTGNTIYF. The V and J genes are TRBV6-8 and TRBJ1-3; no definite D call. Looked up from germline, CDR1 is MNHGY and CDR2 is SAAAGT. V was trimmed by 7 bases and J by 2 bases, leaving 12 bases between them. This CDR3 comprises 14 residues.

This clone has only a few counts. This rearrangement joins TRBV6-8 to TRBJ1-4; D is perhaps TRBD1 (6 bases). The CDR3 sequence is 13 residues long. Trimming removed 10 bases at V and 8 bases at J, with 17 bases between. Germline V gene lookup returns CDR1 MNHGY and CDR2 SAAAGT. CDR3 region: CATLQGRGEKLFF. DNA of the CDR3: TGTGCCACCCTACAGGGAAGGGGGGAAAAACTGTTTTTT.

This clone showed up just a few times. This chain connects TRBV9 to TRBJ1-2, with 7 bases lining up with TRBD1. Germline assignment: CDR1 SGDLS and CDR2 YYNGEE. V lost 4 bases, J lost 0 bases, and 6 bases stayed unmatched. The CDR3 is 15 residues long. This chain's CDR3 is CASSLTGTTNYGYTF. DNA of the CDR3: TGTGCCAGCAGCTTGACAGGGACCACTAACTATGGCTACACCTTC. Filled out from reference TRBV9 and TRBJ1-2, the complete variable domain reads DSGVTQTPKHLITATGQRVTLRCSPRSGDLSVYWYQQSLDQGLQFLIQYYNGEERAKGNILERFSAQQFPDLHSELNLSSLELGDSALYFCASSLTGTTNYGYTFGSGTRLTVV.

The chain uses TRBV11-3 and TRBJ2-3; TRBD1 aligns across 11 bases. This CDR3 has 16 residues. Germline CDR1 is SGHNT and CDR2 is YENEEA. J gave up 4 bases and V 4 bases, and 7 bases lay outside the gene matches. The CDR3 region has the DNA TGTGCCAGCAGCTCACCGGGACAGGGGGTGGCAGATACGCAGTATTTT. As protein: CASSSPGQGVADTQYF.